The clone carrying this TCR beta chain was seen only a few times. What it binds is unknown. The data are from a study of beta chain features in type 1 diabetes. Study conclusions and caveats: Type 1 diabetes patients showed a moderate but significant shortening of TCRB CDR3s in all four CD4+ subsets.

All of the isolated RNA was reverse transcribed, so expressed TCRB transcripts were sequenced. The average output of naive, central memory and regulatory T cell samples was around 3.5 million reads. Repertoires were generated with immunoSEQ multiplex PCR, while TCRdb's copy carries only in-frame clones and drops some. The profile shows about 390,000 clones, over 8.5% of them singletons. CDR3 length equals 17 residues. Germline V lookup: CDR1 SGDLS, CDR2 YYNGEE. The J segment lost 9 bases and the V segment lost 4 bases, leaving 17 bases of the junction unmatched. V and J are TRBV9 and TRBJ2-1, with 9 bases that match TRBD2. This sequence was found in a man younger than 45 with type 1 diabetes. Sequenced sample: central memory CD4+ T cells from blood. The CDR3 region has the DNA TGTGCCAGCAGCCCTCCGTCAACCGGGACTAGCACTGGTGAGCAGTTCTTC. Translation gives CASSPPSTGTSTGEQFF.